Shown below are 21 T cell receptor beta chains from a single sample sequenced in a study of cytotoxic CD8 clonotypes in ibrutinib-treated CLL. Sequencing used immunoSEQ multiplex PCR; TCRdb keeps in-frame clones, though not all of them. The sample has 35,000 to 50,000 clones; nearly 70% are singletons. The sample here was PBMCs, taken after 12 months of ibrutinib treatment. The origin of the receptors is a human donor with chronic lymphocytic leukemia.

The chain combines TRBV7-2 with TRBJ1-2; 10 bases match TRBD1. The CDR3 loop spans 14 amino acids. The germline V gene encodes CDR1 SGHTA and CDR2 FQGNSA. V lost 5 bases and J lost 8; bases outside the gene matches: 8. CDR3: CASSTRDRGRGYTF. CDR3 coding DNA: TGTGCCAGCAGCACCCGGGACAGGGGCAGAGGCTACACCTTC.

The sample holds a few counts of this clone. This chain links TRBV14 with TRBJ2-1; no clear D. Germline lookup yields CDR1 SGHDN and CDR2 FVKESK. The CDR3 covers 11 residues. Trimming took 2 bases from V and 6 from J, leaving 2 bases between them. CDR3 residues: CASSQINEQFF. Written as DNA, the CDR3 is TGTGCCAGCAGCCAAATCAATGAGCAGTTCTTC.

The sample holds a few counts of this clone. The chain is built from TRBV5-1 and TRBJ2-1; D possibly uses TRBD1 or TRBD2 (5 bases each). The V end lost 1 base, the J end lost 5 bases, and 13 bases lay between the germline ends. CDR3 size: 15 residues. The germline V gene encodes CDR1 SGHRS and CDR2 YFSETQ. CDR3 sequence (DNA): TGCGCCAGCAGCTTGATCTCGGGACGGAACAATGAGCAGTTCTTC. Translating gives CASSLISGRNNEQFF.

The V and J genes are TRBV19 and TRBJ1-2; 8 bases match TRBD1. V gave up 4 bases and J gave up 6 bases; unmatched junction bases: 13. The CDR3 sequence is 16 residues long. The germline V gene has CDR1 LNHDA and CDR2 SQIVND (reference sequence). In nucleotides, the CDR3 is TGTGCCAGTAGTACCACCCGAGGACAGGGACTAGATGGCTACACCTTC. This translates into CASSTTRGQGLDGYTF.

The chain is built from TRBV9 and TRBJ2-4; D ambiguous. The CDR3 length is 14 residues. V shed 4 bases and J shed 0 bases, with 8 bases lying between them. Germline-derived CDR1 and CDR2 are SGDLS and YYNGEE. In DNA, the CDR3 is TGTGCCAGCAGCTCCCGCCTAGCCAAAAACATTCAGTACTTC. The encoded protein is CASSSRLAKNIQYF.

This sequence joins TRBV28 and TRBJ1-1, with TRBD1 as a possible D gene (6 bases). The CDR3 extends over 15 amino acids. Per the germline V gene, CDR1 is MDHEN and CDR2 is SYDVKM. With 9 bases removed from V and 4 bases from J, the gap between germline ends came to 21 bases. The CDR3 region is CASPRMGGGSTEAFF. CDR3 sequence (DNA): TGTGCCAGTCCCCGGATGGGAGGGGGAAGCACTGAAGCTTTCTTT. The entire variable domain, with the rest obtained from reference TRBV28 and TRBJ1-1, is as follows: DVKVTQSSRYLVKRTGEKVFLECVQDMDHENMFWYRQDPGLGLRLIYFSYDVKMKEKGDIPEGYSVSREKKERFSLILESASTNQTSMYLCASPRMGGGSTEAFFGQGTRLTVV.

This sequence joins TRBV12-5 and TRBJ2-2; D is unclear. The CDR3 consists of 14 residues. V lost 0 bases to trimming and J lost 4 bases, with 6 bases between them. CDR1 is LGHNT and CDR2 is FRNRAP in the germline V gene. The CDR3 DNA follows: TGTGCTAGTGGTTTGGTCCCTCCCACCGGGGAGCTGTTTTTT. It is translated as CASGLVPPTGELFF.

The rearrangement joins TRBV29-1 to TRBJ2-1; D may correspond to TRBD1 or TRBD2 (5 bases each). V shed 4 bases and J shed 4 bases, with 17 bases lying between them. CDR1 is SQVTM and CDR2 is ANQGSEA in the germline V gene. The CDR3 has 15 residues. This CDR3 reads CSVAQDGGDYNEQFF. CDR3 bases: TGCAGCGTTGCTCAGGATGGGGGAGATTACAATGAGCAGTTCTTC.

The chain couples TRBV29-1 to TRBJ2-2; a possible D gene is TRBD2 (5 bases). CDR1 is SQVTM and CDR2 is ANQGSEA in the germline V gene. CDR3 length equals 13 residues. The germline V and J ends were trimmed by 4 bases and 7 bases, with 13 bases remaining between them. As DNA, the CDR3 is TGCAGCGTTGGAACTCGGGGTGGCGGGGAGCTGTTTTTT. The encoded protein is CSVGTRGGGELFF.

To note about this clone: The junction departs from the called germline gene at one end, perhaps through a read error. The chain recombines TRBV14 with TRBJ1-2; no clear D gene. The CDR3 is 14 amino acids. The germline V gene encodes CDR1 SGHDN and CDR2 FVKESK. Here the CDR3 reads CASSKDLHTGGYTF. For the CDR3, the DNA is TGTGCCAGCAGCAAAGACCTCCATACCGGCGGATACACCTTC. The variable domain in full, completed from reference TRBV14 and TRBJ1-2, reads EAGVTQFPSHSVIEKGQTVTLRCDPISGHDNLYWYRRVMGKEIKFLLHFVKESKQDESGMPNNRFLAERTGGTYSTLKVQPAELEDSGVYFCASSKDLHTGGYTFGSGTRLTVV.

The chain is built from TRBV11-2 and TRBJ2-1; a weak D match, TRBD2 (5 bases). Germline CDR1 is SGHAT and CDR2 is FQNNGV. V gave up 5 bases and J gave up 5 bases, with 7 bases separating them. This CDR3 has 12 residues. CDR3 sequence: CASSRTHNEQFF. DNA of the CDR3: TGTGCCAGCAGCCGGACTCACAATGAGCAGTTCTTC.

This chain uses TRBV29-1 with TRBJ2-7; D call uncertain. This CDR3 comprises 12 residues. Germline V gene lookup returns CDR1 SQVTM and CDR2 ANQGSEA. Trimming removed 4 bases at V and 1 base at J, with 8 bases between. CDR3 in DNA: TGCAGCGTTGCCAGTCGTTCCTACGAGCAGTACTTC. Its protein product is CSVASRSYEQYF.

The J gene is TRBJ2-2, the V gene TRBV6-1, with a tentative D call TRBD1 (6 bases). Germline V lookup: CDR1 MNHNS, CDR2 SASEGT. The CDR3 is 15 amino acids. V lost 4 bases to trimming and J lost 4 bases, with 13 bases between them. CDR3 in amino acids: CASSGATGATGELFF. The CDR3, as DNA: TGTGCCAGCAGTGGTGCGACAGGAGCCACCGGGGAGCTGTTTTTT.

This clone was picked up a small number of times. The V call is TRBV28, the J call TRBJ1-5; 11 nucleotides agree with TRBD1. J gave up 0 bases and V 6 bases, and 10 bases lay outside the gene matches. The CDR3 is made up of 18 amino acids. CDR1 is MDHEN, CDR2 SYDVKM, per germline. This chain's CDR3 is CASRHSRTGGFSNQPQHF. CDR3 nucleotide sequence: TGTGCCAGCAGACATTCCCGGACAGGGGGCTTTAGCAATCAGCCCCAGCATTTT.

The chain couples TRBV5-8 to TRBJ2-1, with D perhaps given as TRBD1 or TRBD2 (5 bases each). Trimming stripped 0 bases from V and 11 bases from J, with 9 bases between. CDR3 size: 12 residues. Germline V gene sequence: CDR1 SGHTS, CDR2 YDEGEE. The CDR3 DNA reads TGTGCCAGCAGCTTGGTGGGGGAGAAGCAGTTCTTC. Encoded protein: CASSLVGEKQFF.

The rearrangement links TRBV14 to TRBJ1-2; 10 bases agree with TRBD1. The CDR3 contains 16 residues. Per germline, CDR1 SGHDN and CDR2 FVKESK. After removal of 3 bases from V and 1 base from J, the junction contained 5 bases not matched to a gene. The CDR3 bases are TGTGCCAGCAGCCATCACGGACAGGGGGATAACTATGGCTACACCTTC. It translates to CASSHHGQGDNYGYTF.

The CDR3 sequence: CASSFLENTGELFF. The CDR3 DNA reads as TGTGCCAGCAGCTTCCTCGAGAACACCGGGGAGCTGTTTTTT. The rearrangement joins TRBV5-6 to TRBJ2-2; D is ambiguous. V lost 2 bases and J lost 1, with 6 bases in between. In germline, CDR1 is SGHDT, CDR2 YYEEEE. The CDR3 sequence is 14 residues long.

The V gene is TRBV10-1, the J gene TRBJ1-1, with D perhaps TRBD1 (6 bases). The germline CDR1 and CDR2 sequences are WNHNN and SYGVQD (reference sequence). This CDR3 has 13 residues. The ends were cut back, 0 bases at V and 5 bases at J, with 7 bases in the middle. The CDR3 region is CASSESTGTEAFF. The CDR3 nucleotides are TGCGCCAGCAGTGAGTCCACAGGGACTGAAGCTTTCTTT.

The V call is TRBV7-9, the J call TRBJ2-5; 9 nucleotides match TRBD2. CDR3 size: 14 residues. CDR1 is SEHNR and CDR2 is FQNEAQ in the germline V gene (reference sequence). The V and J ends lost 6 bases and 7 bases, in that order; junction bases with no gene match: 9. CDR3: CASSPGTSLGTQYF. DNA of the CDR3: TGTGCCAGCAGTCCCGGGACTAGCTTGGGGACCCAGTACTTC.

This sequence joins TRBV6-5 and TRBJ2-3; weak D call: TRBD1 (6 bases). V dropped 1 base and J dropped 2 bases, with 7 bases sitting between them. Germline CDR1 reads MNHEY; CDR2 reads SVGAGI. The CDR3 covers 14 residues. This CDR3 reads CASSYYRATDTQYF. For the CDR3, the DNA is TGTGCCAGCAGTTACTACAGGGCCACAGATACGCAGTATTTT.

Here the CDR3 reads CASSQDSGWGGYTF. The DNA of the CDR3 is TGCGCCAGCAGCCAAGATTCAGGATGGGGTGGCTACACCTTC. The gene calls are TRBV4-1 and TRBJ1-2; no clear D. Germline assignment: CDR1 MGHRA and CDR2 YSYEKL. This CDR3 has 14 residues. V was pared by 0 bases and J by 7 bases, with 12 bases between.